Presented here are 15 T cell receptor beta chains from one specimen sequenced in a study of cytomegalovirus exposure and HLA in healthy donors. The PCR employed 60 Vbeta primers together with 13 Jbeta primers. Only in-frame clones appear in the TCRdb table, and some are missing; sequencing was by immunoSEQ multiplex PCR. The sample contains hundreds of thousands of clones, 82% of which appear only once. The sequenced sample consisted of PBMCs. The receptors originated from a man between 35 and 55 years old in good health and CMV-seropositive.

This chain connects TRBV27 to TRBJ2-7; 7 bases are shared with TRBD2. CDR1 is MNHEY, CDR2 SMNVEV, per germline (reference sequence). The CDR3 is made up of 16 amino acids. V trimming: 5 bases; J trimming: 3 bases; junction bases outside the gene matches: 13. CDR3 sequence reads: CASSLGRGDLFYEQYF. The CDR3 region has the DNA TGTGCCAGCAGTCTGGGACGGGGGGATTTATTCTACGAGCAGTACTTC.

The V call is TRBV5-1, the J call TRBJ1-2, with D hard to call. Germline V CDR1 and CDR2: SGHRS, YFSETQ. V gave up 6 bases and J gave up 0 bases, with 15 bases separating them. The CDR3 extends over 15 amino acids. This chain's CDR3 is CASTLEVRANYGYTF. CDR3 nucleotide sequence: TGCGCCAGCACTCTGGAGGTCAGAGCTAACTATGGCTACACCTTC. Together with reference TRBV5-1 and TRBJ1-2, the CDR3 gives the full variable domain: KAGVTQTPRYLIKTRGQQVTLSCSPISGHRSVSWYQQTPGQGLQFLFEYFSETQRNKGNFPGRFSGRQFSNSRSEMNVSTLELGDSALYLCASTLEVRANYGYTFGSGTRLTVV.

The chain is built from TRBV30 and TRBJ1-1, with D unclear. CDR1 and CDR2 from the germline V gene are GTSNPN and SVGIG (reference sequence). The CDR3 has 13 amino acids. Trimming shortened V by 0 bases and J by 4 bases, and 9 bases separated the two germline ends. The CDR3 is CAWSVRAGTEAFF. CDR3 DNA: TGTGCCTGGAGTGTACGCGCAGGCACTGAAGCTTTCTTT.

The rearrangement uses TRBV27 and TRBJ1-2; possible D gene TRBD1, 5 bases. This CDR3 has 15 residues. Germline V gene lookup returns CDR1 MNHEY and CDR2 SMNVEV (reference sequence). V was shortened by 2 bases and J by 5 bases, with 15 bases between the two germline ends. Written as DNA, the CDR3 is TGTGCCAGCAGTTTAAGGGCAGGGTTGAGGTATGGCTACACCTTC. Residues: CASSLRAGLRYGYTF.

The chain is built from TRBV13 and TRBJ2-7, with D possibly being TRBD2 (7 bases). Looked up from germline, CDR1 is PRHDT and CDR2 is FYEKMQ (reference sequence). The CDR3 covers 15 residues. The V and J ends lost 3 bases and 4 bases respectively, with 16 bases between them. CDR3 in DNA: TGTGCCAGCAGCTTTTTAAAGGGAGGGGGTTACGAGCAGTACGTC. This translates into CASSFLKGGGYEQYV.

The chain's CDR3 is CASSPYGTGSPEAFF. The CDR3 region has the DNA TGTGCCAGCTCACCCTACGGGACAGGATCGCCTGAAGCTTTCTTT. The gene calls are TRBV18 and TRBJ1-1; TRBD1 matches 8 bases. This CDR3 has 15 residues. Germline loops: CDR1 KGHSH, CDR2 LQKENI. V was clipped by 3 bases and J by 6 bases; unmatched bases: 9.

The rearrangement uses TRBV2 and TRBJ2-7; 12 bases are a match to TRBD2. The J segment lost 2 bases and the V segment lost 5 bases, leaving 4 bases of the junction unmatched. This CDR3 is built from 15 residues. CDR1 and CDR2 from the germline V gene are SNHLY and FYNNEI. The CDR3 DNA sequence: TGTGCCAGCAGTCCGGGACTAGCGGGTCCCTACGAGCAGTACTTC. It codes for CASSPGLAGPYEQYF.

This chain uses TRBV15 with TRBJ2-7; D possibly corresponds to TRBD1 (6 bases). V was cut by 0 bases and J by 5 bases, with 17 bases left in between. The CDR3 is 16 residues long. Germline values: CDR1 LNHNV, CDR2 YYDKDF (reference sequence). CDR3 region: CATSRDSGTNIHEQYF. DNA for the CDR3: TGTGCCACCAGCAGAGATTCCGGGACAAATATCCACGAGCAGTACTTC. The full variable domain, with the rest looked up from reference TRBV15 and TRBJ2-7, is DAMVIQNPRYQVTQFGKPVTLSCSQTLNHNVMYWYQQKSSQAPKLLFHYYDKDFNNEADTPDNFQSRRPNTSFCFLDIRSPGLGDTAMYLCATSRDSGTNIHEQYFGPGTRLTVT.

The chain uses TRBV2 and TRBJ1-2; D is unclear. Germline V gives CDR1 SNHLY, CDR2 FYNNEI. This CDR3 is built from 12 residues. V was shortened by 11 bases and J by 0 bases, with 10 bases between the two germline ends. As DNA, the CDR3 is TGTGCCTTAGGCGGCCCTAACTATGGCTACACCTTC. It codes for CALGGPNYGYTF.

V and J are TRBV4-2 and TRBJ1-2; the D gene is possibly TRBD1 (5 bases). Deletions cut 4 bases from V and 8 bases from J, with 17 bases between. The germline CDR1 and CDR2 sequences are LGHNA and YNFKEQ. The CDR3 is made up of 14 amino acids. DNA of the CDR3: TGTGCCAGCAGCCTTTTCGGGGGAAATCGGGGCTACACCTTC. Protein product: CASSLFGGNRGYTF.

The J gene is TRBJ2-1, the V gene TRBV12-5; the match to TRBD2 covers 11 bases. Per the germline V gene, CDR1 is LGHNT and CDR2 is FRNRAP. CDR3 length equals 14 residues. J gave up 10 bases and V 11 bases, and 13 bases lay outside the gene matches. The CDR3 sequence: CALGELAGVREQFF. The CDR3, as DNA: TGTGCTCTCGGGGAACTAGCGGGAGTGCGGGAGCAGTTCTTC.

The rearrangement links TRBV9 to TRBJ2-7; tentatively, D is TRBD1 (6 bases). Per germline, CDR1 SGDLS and CDR2 YYNGEE. The germline V and J ends were trimmed by 4 bases and 0 bases, with 14 bases remaining between them. This CDR3 contains 15 residues. CDR3 residues: CASSLRDIPSYEQYF. DNA of the CDR3: TGTGCCAGCAGCCTACGGGACATCCCCTCCTACGAGCAGTACTTC.

The J gene is TRBJ2-3, the V gene TRBV6-6; 9 nucleotides line up with TRBD1. Trimming cost V 0 bases and J 4 bases; bases outside gene matches: 2. Germline CDR1 MNHNY, CDR2 SVGAGI (reference sequence). The CDR3 spans 15 residues. The CDR3 nucleotides are TGTGCCAGCAGTTACTCCGGGACAGGGTCAGATACGCAGTATTTT. It yields the protein CASSYSGTGSDTQYF.

The CDR3 loop reads CASSLERFPYEQYF. DNA for the CDR3: TGTGCCAGCAGTCTCGAGAGGTTTCCCTACGAGCAGTACTTC. This sequence joins TRBV14 and TRBJ2-7; D is unresolved. The CDR3 has 14 residues. V lost 6 bases and J lost 2, with 14 bases in between. The V gene's germline CDR1 is SGHDN and CDR2 FVKESK.

This clone was seen just once. The chain couples TRBV19 to TRBJ1-1; tentatively, D is TRBD1 (5 bases). The CDR3 contains 16 residues. Germline values: CDR1 LNHDA, CDR2 SQIVND (reference sequence). The V end was cut by 4 bases, the J end by 1 base, with 16 bases between. The CDR3 region has the DNA TGTGCCAGTAGTAAGCAGGGTACATTCGGGAACACTGAAGCTTTCTTT. Translated: CASSKQGTFGNTEAFF.